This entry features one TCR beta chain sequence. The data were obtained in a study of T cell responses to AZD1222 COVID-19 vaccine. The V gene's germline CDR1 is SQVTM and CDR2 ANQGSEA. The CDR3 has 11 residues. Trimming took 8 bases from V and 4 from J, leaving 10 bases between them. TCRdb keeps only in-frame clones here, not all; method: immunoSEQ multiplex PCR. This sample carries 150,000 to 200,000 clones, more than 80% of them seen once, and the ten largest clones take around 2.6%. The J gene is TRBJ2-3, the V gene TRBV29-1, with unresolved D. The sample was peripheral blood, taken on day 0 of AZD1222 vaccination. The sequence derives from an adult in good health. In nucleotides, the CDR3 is TGCAGCAAACTCGAGGCAGATACGCAGTATTTT. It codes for CSKLEADTQYF.